Below, 21 T cell receptor beta chains from the same sample are listed, as sequenced in a study of cytomegalovirus exposure and HLA in healthy donors. The study ran its PCR with 60 Vbeta and 13 Jbeta primers. Repertoires were generated with immunoSEQ multiplex PCR, while TCRdb's copy carries only in-frame clones and drops some. The table shows 150,000 to 200,000 clones, with just over 75% occurring only once. Source material: PBMCs. Receptor source: a man aged 40-49 years in good health and CMV-seronegative.

The V call is TRBV30, the J call TRBJ1-1, with D possibly TRBD1 on 5 matching bases. Trimming cost V 3 bases and J 5 bases, with 16 bases left between them. CDR1 is GTSNPN and CDR2 is SVGIG in the germline V gene (reference sequence). The CDR3 covers 14 residues. CDR3 loop: CAWSLSARGTEAFF. The CDR3 nucleotides read TGTGCCTGGAGCCTCAGTGCCCGGGGGACTGAAGCTTTCTTT.

The chain couples TRBV7-2 to TRBJ2-7; the match to TRBD2 covers 14 bases. The CDR3 totals 16 residues. The germline CDR1 and CDR2 sequences are SGHTA and FQGNSA. Unmatched junction bases numbered 5, after V lost 1 base and J lost 6 bases. CDR3 nucleotides: TGTGCCAGCAGCTTAGGACTAGCGGGAGGGCTATCCGAGCAGTACGTC. This gives the protein CASSLGLAGGLSEQYV.

With respect to this clone: Its ends do not fully match the called genes, so a read error is possible. The genes are TRBV27 and TRBJ2-6; a weak D match, TRBD1 (5 bases). CDR3 size: 17 residues. Germline V gene data show CDR1 as MNHEY and CDR2 as SMNVEV (reference sequence). The CDR3 protein is CASSLWAGQPGANGLTF. The CDR3 DNA follows: TGTGCCAGCAGTTTATGGGCCGGACAACCTGGGGCCAACGGCCTGACTTTC.

Remarks on this clone: Other DNA sequences in the sample encode the same CDR3. The chain uses TRBV7-2 and TRBJ2-3; tentative D call: TRBD1 (6 bases). CDR1 and CDR2 (germline): SGHTA, FQGNSA. Trimming removed 4 bases from V and 2 bases from J, with 16 bases in between. The CDR3 is 16 residues long. The CDR3: CASSYTGRAYTDTQYF. The CDR3, as DNA: TGTGCCAGCAGCTATACAGGGAGAGCCTACACAGATACGCAGTATTTT.

V is TRBV6-1 and J is TRBJ1-4; 7 positions agree with TRBD1. The germline V gene has CDR1 MNHNS and CDR2 SASEGT. CDR3 length: 14 amino acids. V gave up 9 bases and J gave up 8 bases; unmatched junction bases: 12. The CDR3 nucleotides are TGTGCCAGTTGGTACAGGGGAAGGGAAGAAAAACTGTTTTTT. Protein product: CASWYRGREEKLFF.

The chain links TRBV27 to TRBJ2-1, with D tentatively TRBD2 (5 bases). Trimming stripped 3 bases from V and 7 bases from J, with 16 bases between. Per germline, CDR1 MNHEY and CDR2 SMNVEV (reference sequence). The CDR3 totals 15 residues. DNA for the CDR3: TGTGCCAGCAGTTTGACGCGGACCCCGGGGAATGAGCAGTTCTTC. Amino acids: CASSLTRTPGNEQFF.

This chain connects TRBV4-1 to TRBJ1-1; D unresolved. Germline assignment: CDR1 MGHRA and CDR2 YSYEKL. There are 14 residues in the CDR3. Trimming shortened V by 4 bases and J by 1 base, and 10 bases separated the two germline ends. The CDR3 loop reads CASSRTYANTEAFF. CDR3 in DNA: TGCGCCAGCAGCCGAACCTACGCGAACACTGAAGCTTTCTTT.

V usage is TRBV30 and J usage is TRBJ1-1; D is undetermined. The CDR3 covers 15 residues. Germline CDR1 reads GTSNPN; CDR2 reads SVGIG (reference sequence). The germline V and J ends were trimmed by 2 bases and 1 base, with 14 bases remaining between them. CDR3 DNA sequence: TGTGCCTGGAGTCCCCTGGGAGGCCCGAACACTGAAGCTTTCTTT. This gives the protein CAWSPLGGPNTEAFF.

This chain uses TRBV7-9 with TRBJ2-7; D is ambiguous. Germline CDR1 SEHNR, CDR2 FQNEAQ (reference sequence). CDR3 size: 13 residues. V was cut by 3 bases and J by 4 bases, with 10 bases left in between. DNA for the CDR3: TGTGCCAGCAGCTTCCTAGGAACATACGAGCAGTACGTC. The encoded protein is CASSFLGTYEQYV.

This chain links TRBV4-1 with TRBJ2-1; D is ambiguous. This CDR3 contains 13 residues. Germline CDR1 and CDR2: MGHRA and YSYEKL. V gave up 0 bases and J gave up 3 bases, with 3 bases separating them. CDR3 sequence reads: CASSQEYYNEQFF. The CDR3 nucleotides are TGCGCCAGCAGCCAAGAATACTACAATGAGCAGTTCTTC.

V gene TRBV11-2 combines with J gene TRBJ2-3, with 9 bases fitting TRBD2. The ends lost 2 bases at V and 4 bases at J; junction bases unmatched: 4. CDR1 SGHAT and CDR2 FQNNGV come from the germline V gene. The CDR3 is 15 residues long. CDR3 bases: TGTGCCAGCAGCTTACAACCTAGCGGGGCAGATACGCAGTATTTT. Translation gives CASSLQPSGADTQYF.

This chain uses TRBV5-3 with TRBJ2-2, with TRBD2 matching over 16 bases. TRBV5-3 is marked as an open reading frame, function uncertain. The CDR3 sequence is 17 residues long. Trimming cost V 5 bases and J 6 bases; bases outside gene matches: 7. CDR3 residues: CARSMTGTSGRAGELFF. CDR3 coding DNA: TGTGCCAGAAGTATGACCGGGACTAGCGGGAGGGCCGGGGAGCTGTTTTTT.

J is TRBJ2-2 and V is TRBV7-3; TRBD2 matches at 10 bases. CDR3 length equals 17 residues. Germline lookup yields CDR1 SGHTA and CDR2 FQGTGA. J was trimmed by 3 bases and V by 8 bases; bases with no gene match: 12. For the CDR3, the DNA is TGTGCCAGCCGCTCACACGGGGGACTAGCGCACACCGGGGAGCTGTTTTTT. Translation gives CASRSHGGLAHTGELFF.

The CDR3 DNA sequence: TGTGCCAGCAGCTTAGCAGGGGAGGCCCAGCATTTT. Translation gives CASSLAGEAQHF. This sequence joins TRBV7-2 and TRBJ1-5; tentative D call: TRBD1 (5 bases). Deletions cut 0 bases from V and 11 bases from J, with 8 bases between. The V gene's germline CDR1 is SGHTA and CDR2 FQGNSA. The CDR3 spans 12 residues.

The genes are TRBV29-1 and TRBJ1-1; TRBD1 matches 7 bases. V lost 2 bases and J lost 0; bases outside the gene matches: 9. CDR1 is SQVTM and CDR2 is ANQGSEA in the germline V gene. The CDR3 is made up of 16 amino acids. CDR3 nucleotide sequence: TGCAGCGTTGAACCAGTTTTAGGGGGCCTGAACACTGAAGCTTTCTTT. Translated: CSVEPVLGGLNTEAFF.

This clone was counted only a few times. V gene TRBV27 combines with J gene TRBJ2-4; possibly TRBD1 for D (6 bases). The CDR3 covers 14 residues. Germline V gives CDR1 MNHEY, CDR2 SMNVEV (reference sequence). The ends were cut back, 6 bases at V and 1 base at J, with 10 bases in the middle. CDR3 DNA: TGTGCCAGCAGACTTAGGGGGGCCAAAAACATTCAGTACTTC. Protein: CASRLRGAKNIQYF.

This clone was observed a few times. This chain joins TRBV13 and TRBJ2-7; TRBD1 agrees at 8 bases. The ends lost 5 bases at V and 5 bases at J; junction bases unmatched: 8. The CDR3 loop spans 14 amino acids. Per germline, CDR1 PRHDT and CDR2 FYEKMQ (reference sequence). This chain's CDR3 is CASSPPGGADEQYV. The CDR3 nucleotides are TGTGCCAGCAGCCCCCCAGGGGGCGCGGACGAGCAGTACGTC.

The CDR3 spells CASSYPGIAREQYF. CDR3 bases: TGTGCCAGCAGCTATCCCGGGATAGCTCGCGAGCAGTACTTC. The V call is TRBV11-2, the J call TRBJ2-7, with D perhaps matching TRBD2 (5 bases). Trimming cost V 4 bases and J 6 bases, with 16 bases left between them. CDR1 is SGHAT and CDR2 is FQNNGV in the germline V gene. The CDR3 loop spans 14 amino acids.

The chain joins TRBV6-6 to TRBJ2-5; a possible D gene is TRBD1 (5 bases). The ends were cut back, 0 bases at V and 2 bases at J, with 10 bases in the middle. Germline CDR1 reads MNHNY; CDR2 reads SVGAGI (reference sequence). The CDR3 extends over 15 amino acids. This chain's CDR3 is CASSYSDREQETQYF. The CDR3 DNA reads TGTGCCAGCAGTTACTCAGACAGAGAACAAGAGACCCAGTACTTC.

This clone was detected only a few times. The chain joins TRBV4-1 to TRBJ1-1, with D tentatively TRBD1 (6 bases). Deletions cut 3 bases from V and 7 bases from J, with 9 bases between. Per the germline V gene, CDR1 is MGHRA and CDR2 is YSYEKL. The CDR3 covers 12 residues. The CDR3 is CASSHRTDEAFF. In DNA form, the CDR3 reads TGCGCCAGCAGCCACCGGACAGATGAAGCTTTCTTT.

This clone was detected a few times. The chain is built from TRBV11-3 and TRBJ2-5; D is unclear. Trimming removed 1 base from V and 5 bases from J, with 8 bases in between. The CDR3 has 13 residues. CDR1 SGHNT and CDR2 YENEEA come from the germline V gene. The CDR3 here is CASSLGSRETQYF. CDR3 nucleotides: TGTGCCAGCAGCTTAGGTAGTCGGGAGACCCAGTACTTC.